Listed below are T cell receptor beta chains from one sample, sequenced in a study of blood T cell repertoires in COVID-19. Sequencing was performed with immunoSEQ multiplex PCR; in TCRdb, only in-frame clones are kept and a portion is missing. This sample has roughly 150,000 clones, with just under 85% found just once. The specimen was PBMCs or T cells enriched from blood (not recorded which). Receptors originate from a woman in her thirties or forties who had recovered from COVID-19. The conserved cysteine and the conserved F or W are not part of the CDR3 here. Each record gives: D gene, clone size, J gene, V gene, CDR3 protein. A D gene is named only where the DNA matches it firmly. A clone size is listed for some rows: how often the clone was seen (once, few, many), or a class if it is expanded.

d_call: TRBD1; clone_size: -; j_call: TRBJ1-4; v_call: TRBV7-9; cdr3_aa: ASSLVQGASNEKLF
d_call: TRBD1; clone_size: -; j_call: TRBJ1-4; v_call: TRBV3-1/TRBV3-2; cdr3_aa: ASSPETGSNEKLF
d_call: -; clone_size: few; j_call: TRBJ2-5; v_call: TRBV11-1; cdr3_aa: ASGPDWAETQY
d_call: -; clone_size: -; j_call: TRBJ2-7; v_call: TRBV6-1; cdr3_aa: ASSENPLGRLGPLSYEQY
d_call: TRBD1; clone_size: -; j_call: TRBJ1-6; v_call: TRBV6-6; cdr3_aa: ASRDRGGLNNSPLH
d_call: TRBD2; clone_size: -; j_call: TRBJ2-7; v_call: TRBV5-4; cdr3_aa: ASSLVVAGGYEQY
d_call: TRBD2; clone_size: -; j_call: TRBJ2-5; v_call: TRBV12-3/TRBV12-4; cdr3_aa: ASSFGGQETQY
d_call: -; clone_size: once; j_call: TRBJ2-1; v_call: TRBV5-6; cdr3_aa: ASSLPGQEHEQF
d_call: -; clone_size: -; j_call: TRBJ1-1; v_call: TRBV19; cdr3_aa: ASSIPRVAEAF
d_call: -; clone_size: -; j_call: TRBJ1-2; v_call: TRBV3-1/TRBV3-2; cdr3_aa: ASSRDQGNRYT
d_call: -; clone_size: -; j_call: TRBJ1-6; v_call: TRBV2; cdr3_aa: ASSGSLGSPLH
d_call: -; clone_size: -; j_call: TRBJ1-5; v_call: TRBV5-1; cdr3_aa: ASSPDSPNQPQH
d_call: -; clone_size: -; j_call: TRBJ2-7; v_call: TRBV5-1; cdr3_aa: ASSLYQNYEQY
d_call: TRBD1; clone_size: -; j_call: TRBJ1-1; v_call: TRBV7-9; cdr3_aa: ASYRGRFLDTEAF
d_call: -; clone_size: -; j_call: TRBJ1-1; v_call: TRBV9; cdr3_aa: ASSLDRSTEAF
d_call: TRBD1; clone_size: -; j_call: TRBJ1-6; v_call: TRBV6-5; cdr3_aa: ASWTGSNSPLH
d_call: TRBD2; clone_size: once; j_call: TRBJ2-1; v_call: TRBV19; cdr3_aa: ASSISEGGHNEQF
d_call: -; clone_size: -; j_call: TRBJ1-3; v_call: TRBV4-2; cdr3_aa: ASSLTTPTQLRGNTIY
d_call: TRBD2; clone_size: -; j_call: TRBJ2-7; v_call: TRBV5-1; cdr3_aa: ASSLAVAGGSYEQY
d_call: TRBD1; clone_size: -; j_call: TRBJ2-7; v_call: TRBV2; cdr3_aa: ASRGQGSSYEQY
d_call: -; clone_size: -; j_call: TRBJ2-1; v_call: TRBV9; cdr3_aa: ASSVGESLYNEQF
d_call: TRBD1; clone_size: -; j_call: TRBJ2-1; v_call: TRBV3-1/TRBV3-2; cdr3_aa: ASSPHRGPDNEQF
d_call: -; clone_size: -; j_call: TRBJ2-5; v_call: TRBV6-5; cdr3_aa: ASAVRVQETQY
d_call: -; clone_size: -; j_call: TRBJ1-6; v_call: TRBV27; cdr3_aa: ASSERQSDLH
d_call: -; clone_size: -; j_call: TRBJ2-1; v_call: TRBV19; cdr3_aa: ASSEHRSASGQF
d_call: TRBD2; clone_size: -; j_call: TRBJ2-1; v_call: TRBV4-1; cdr3_aa: ASSHGRGTSYNEQF
d_call: -; clone_size: -; j_call: TRBJ1-2; v_call: TRBV14; cdr3_aa: ASSQQTVGYGYT
d_call: TRBD1; clone_size: -; j_call: TRBJ1-2; v_call: TRBV6-5; cdr3_aa: ASSYIEGAGYT
d_call: -; clone_size: -; j_call: TRBJ2-7; v_call: TRBV6-5; cdr3_aa: ASTLSKSPHEQY
d_call: TRBD2; clone_size: -; j_call: TRBJ2-1; v_call: TRBV29-1; cdr3_aa: SVVSGGGPEQF
d_call: -; clone_size: -; j_call: TRBJ1-1; v_call: TRBV6-5; cdr3_aa: ASSSGPGNTEAF
d_call: -; clone_size: -; j_call: TRBJ1-2; v_call: TRBV27; cdr3_aa: ASSLQGYGYT
d_call: -; clone_size: -; j_call: TRBJ2-1; v_call: TRBV11-2; cdr3_aa: ASSLRTGRENEQF
d_call: -; clone_size: -; j_call: TRBJ1-1; v_call: TRBV15; cdr3_aa: ATSREKAGTPSVAEAF
d_call: -; clone_size: -; j_call: TRBJ2-7; v_call: TRBV7-9; cdr3_aa: ASSSPHVTRRYY
d_call: TRBD1; clone_size: -; j_call: TRBJ1-3; v_call: TRBV5-1; cdr3_aa: ASSLVPGQMSSGNTIY
d_call: -; clone_size: -; j_call: TRBJ2-7; v_call: TRBV30; cdr3_aa: AWNSGAGYEQY
d_call: TRBD2; clone_size: -; j_call: TRBJ2-7; v_call: TRBV18; cdr3_aa: ASSPAATSWDGGEQY
d_call: -; clone_size: -; j_call: TRBJ2-5; v_call: TRBV5-1; cdr3_aa: ASSLTGRVGLETQY
d_call: TRBD2; clone_size: once; j_call: TRBJ2-5; v_call: TRBV5-5; cdr3_aa: ASSLALPLATQETQY
d_call: TRBD2; clone_size: -; j_call: TRBJ2-7; v_call: TRBV29-1; cdr3_aa: SVEDQTSGSIGQY
d_call: -; clone_size: -; j_call: TRBJ2-2; v_call: TRBV9; cdr3_aa: ASSENPGTANTGELF
d_call: TRBD1; clone_size: -; j_call: TRBJ2-3; v_call: TRBV12-5; cdr3_aa: ASGLGDRATDTQY
d_call: -; clone_size: -; j_call: TRBJ1-5; v_call: TRBV11-3; cdr3_aa: ASSLANQPQH
d_call: -; clone_size: once; j_call: TRBJ1-1; v_call: TRBV19; cdr3_aa: ASSFAGVTEAF
d_call: -; clone_size: few; j_call: TRBJ1-3; v_call: TRBV4-1; cdr3_aa: ASSTNPGYTAGNTIY
d_call: TRBD1; clone_size: -; j_call: TRBJ1-5; v_call: TRBV5-6; cdr3_aa: ASSSKPGQGTYQPQH
d_call: -; clone_size: -; j_call: TRBJ2-1; v_call: TRBV5-6; cdr3_aa: ASSFQGGSPNEQF
d_call: TRBD1; clone_size: -; j_call: TRBJ1-1; v_call: TRBV18; cdr3_aa: ASSPQEAGGEAF
d_call: -; clone_size: -; j_call: TRBJ2-3; v_call: TRBV11-2; cdr3_aa: ASSPGVQDTQY
d_call: -; clone_size: -; j_call: TRBJ2-7; v_call: TRBV7-8; cdr3_aa: ASSLDTYQNEQY
d_call: TRBD1; clone_size: once; j_call: TRBJ1-3; v_call: TRBV3-1/TRBV3-2; cdr3_aa: ASSHKSTGGNSGNTIY